A single T cell receptor beta chain is shown here with its context. The antigen remains unidentified. It was with 60 Vbeta and 13 Jbeta primers that the PCR ran. Clones were read by immunoSEQ multiplex PCR, and TCRdb kept only the in-frame ones, dropping some. The sample yields 150,000 or so clones, roughly 80% seen once. Trimming pared 5 bases from V and 9 bases from J, leaving 19 bases between. Germline V lookup: CDR1 SNHLY, CDR2 FYNNEI. The CDR3 length is 14 residues. These data are taken from a study of cytomegalovirus exposure and HLA in healthy donors. Study observations and caveats: Overall, around 160 TCR beta chains were annotated as cytomegalovirus-associated.

This receptor was identified in a man younger than 35 in good health and CMV-seropositive. The specimen sequenced was PBMCs. J is TRBJ2-5 and V is TRBV2, with D possibly TRBD2 on 6 matching bases. The chain's CDR3 is CASSSIGSTGAQYF. The CDR3, as DNA: TGTGCCAGCAGTTCAATTGGGAGCACGGGGGCCCAGTACTTC.